One and the same sample provided the 23 T cell receptor beta chains below, sequenced in a study of post-analysis software for immune sequencing data. Study outcomes and limitations: Among roughly 5 TRBV segments more frequent in patients than controls were TRBV5-6, TRBV5-1 and TRBV20-1.

No antigen has been assigned to these receptors. TCR beta cDNA libraries had unique molecular identifiers. TCRdb redid the calling of the PCR reads with MiXCR, one entry per CDR3 protein. The data hold fewer than 600,000 distinct CDR3 sequences, with 45% observed a single time. Sequenced: blood. The receptors derive from a girl aged 10-17 years with multiple sclerosis.

The J gene is TRBJ2-5, the V gene TRBV6-6; TRBD1 matches at 8 bases. The junction had 12 bases not matched to a gene; V was cut back by 7 bases and J by 2 bases. The CDR3 runs to 16 residues. Germline V lookup: CDR1 MNHNY, CDR2 SVGAGI (reference sequence). CDR3 sequence: CASNRRTGTTQETQYF. CDR3 sequence (DNA): TGTGCCAGCAATCGACGGACAGGGACCACGCAAGAGACCCAGTACTTC.

This clonotype appeared a few times. The J gene is TRBJ1-2, the V gene TRBV20-1; no reliable D call. Trimming took 3 bases from V and 3 from J, leaving 11 bases between them. The germline gives CDR1 DFQATT, CDR2 SNEGSKA (reference sequence). The CDR3 contains 13 residues. CDR3: CSASRDSYYGYTF. The CDR3 DNA follows: TGCAGTGCTAGTCGAGATTCTTACTATGGCTACACCTTC.

This sequence joins TRBV28 and TRBJ1-4, with D unclear. CDR1 MDHEN and CDR2 SYDVKM come from the germline V gene. The CDR3 has 19 residues. The V end lost 5 bases, the J end lost 4 bases, and 26 bases lay between the germline ends. The CDR3 loop is CASSPPLRQGPVGNEKLFF. Written as DNA, the CDR3 is TGTGCCAGCAGTCCTCCCCTACGACAAGGGCCCGTTGGTAATGAAAAACTGTTTTTT.

This clonotype was observed a handful of times. The chain links TRBV24-1 to TRBJ2-7, with no clear D. The ends were cut back, 4 bases at V and 5 bases at J, with 20 bases in the middle. The CDR3 length is 16 residues. The V gene's germline CDR1 is KGHDR and CDR2 SFDVKD. The CDR3 protein is CATSDPRLPSGNEQYF. The CDR3 DNA is TGTGCCACCAGTGACCCCAGACTTCCCTCGGGCAACGAGCAGTACTTC.

This chain links TRBV4-3 with TRBJ2-7; D possibly matches TRBD1 or TRBD2 (5 bases each). CDR1 LGHNA and CDR2 YSLEER come from the germline V gene. Trimming shortened V by 0 bases and J by 6 bases, and 15 bases separated the two germline ends. The CDR3 consists of 15 residues. CDR3 bases: TGCGCCAGCAGCCAAGATATGGGGCTAGCCGTCGAGCAGTACTTC. Translating gives CASSQDMGLAVEQYF.

The rearrangement links TRBV11-2 to TRBJ2-1; the match to TRBD1 covers 7 bases. The germline gives CDR1 SGHAT, CDR2 FQNNGV. J gave up 4 bases and V 3 bases, and 6 bases lay outside the gene matches. CDR3 length: 15 residues. In DNA, the CDR3 is TGTGCCAGCAGCTTCTCAGGACAGGTTTACAATGAGCAGTTCTTC. It codes for CASSFSGQVYNEQFF.

This clonotype was observed many times. The chain links TRBV28 to TRBJ2-1; 7 nucleotides line up with TRBD1. This CDR3 spans 14 amino acids. V dropped 6 bases and J dropped 6; count of bases not matched to a gene: 8. CDR1 is MDHEN, CDR2 SYDVKM, per germline. The DNA of the CDR3 is TGTGCCAGCAGCCCTGGGACAGAGATCAATGAGCAGTTCTTC. Its protein is CASSPGTEINEQFF. The full variable domain, in which reference TRBV28 and TRBJ2-1 provide the parts outside the CDR3, is DVKVTQSSRYLVKRTGEKVFLECVQDMDHENMFWYRQDPGLGLRLIYFSYDVKMKEKGDIPEGYSVSREKKERFSLILESASTNQTSMYLCASSPGTEINEQFFGPGTRLTVL.

This chain links TRBV7-2 with TRBJ2-7, with TRBD2 identical over 9 bases. Germline V gene data show CDR1 as SGHTA and CDR2 as FQGNSA. The CDR3 runs 15 residues. The J segment lost 3 bases and the V segment lost 5 bases, leaving 8 bases of the junction unmatched. The CDR3 nucleotides read TGTGCCAGCAGCAAGGATACTAGCGGGTTCTACGAGCAGTACTTC. This encodes CASSKDTSGFYEQYF. The variable domain in full, with the rest retrieved from reference TRBV7-2 and TRBJ2-7, is GAGVSQSPSNKVTEKGKDVELRCDPISGHTALYWYRQSLGQGLEFLIYFQGNSAPDKSGLPSDRFSAERTGGSVSTLTIQRTQQEDSAVYLCASSKDTSGFYEQYFGPGTRLTVT.

The CDR3 bases are TGTGCCAGCAGGTCCCCAGGGGAGGCCTACAATGAGCAGTTCTTC. The encoded protein is CASRSPGEAYNEQFF. The chain links TRBV6-1 to TRBJ2-1; D tentatively fits TRBD1 or TRBD2 (6 bases each). Trimming left V 6 bases short and J 2 bases short, with 14 bases between. This CDR3 is built from 15 residues. Germline CDR1 is MNHNS and CDR2 is SASEGT.

The chain combines TRBV12-3 or TRBV12-4 with TRBJ2-7; 8 nucleotides agree with TRBD2. The CDR3 runs 14 residues. V shed 2 bases and J 6 bases; nucleotides not matched to a gene: 6. The CDR3 nucleotides are TGTGCCAGCAGTTTACGTCCACGGGGGGGCGAGCAGTACTTC. It codes for CASSLRPRGGEQYF.

The chain is built from TRBV12-3 or TRBV12-4 and TRBJ2-7; unclear D gene. Trimming removed 6 bases at V and 0 bases at J, with 12 bases between. The CDR3 is 14 residues long. The CDR3 sequence is CASSHPPPSYEQYF. In DNA form, the CDR3 reads TGTGCCAGCAGCCACCCCCCTCCCTCCTACGAGCAGTACTTC.

The chain is built from TRBV4-2 and TRBJ2-7; 9 bases align to TRBD2. Germline CDR1 reads LGHNA; CDR2 reads YNFKEQ. V was pared by 1 base and J by 1 base, with 17 bases of the junction left unmatched. CDR3 size: 20 residues. The CDR3 nucleotides read TGTGCCAGCAGCCAAGGCGCTAGTCTAGCGGGGCTAGGCGGGTCCTACGAGCAGTACTTC. Translation: CASSQGASLAGLGGSYEQYF.

The genes are TRBV27 and TRBJ2-1; 7 bases line up with TRBD2. Germline V gene lookup returns CDR1 MNHEY and CDR2 SMNVEV (reference sequence). Unmatched junction bases numbered 5, after V lost 2 bases and J lost 4 bases. This CDR3 has 15 amino acids. Written as DNA, the CDR3 is TGTGCCAGCAGTTTACCCCTAGCGGAGTACAATGAGCAGTTCTTC. Its protein is CASSLPLAEYNEQFF.

The rearrangement joins TRBV19 to TRBJ2-1; 7 positions agree with TRBD1. Germline V lookup: CDR1 LNHDA, CDR2 SQIVND (reference sequence). J was trimmed by 7 bases and V by 1 base; bases with no gene match: 1. The CDR3 consists of 13 residues. CDR3 sequence: CASSIARGNEQFF. CDR3 in DNA: TGTGCCAGTAGTATAGCCAGGGGGAATGAGCAGTTCTTC.

A few counts support this clonotype. This chain joins TRBV5-1 and TRBJ2-1, with 9 bases that match TRBD2. The CDR3 contains 18 residues. Germline lookup yields CDR1 SGHRS and CDR2 YFSETQ. V dropped 5 bases and J dropped 1; count of bases not matched to a gene: 13. The CDR3 nucleotides are TGCGCCAGCAGTCAGCGGGAGGTCTCGACATGGTCCTACAATGAGCAGTTCTTC. Amino acids: CASSQREVSTWSYNEQFF.

The rearrangement joins TRBV5-1 to TRBJ2-5; 10 nucleotides agree with TRBD2. Germline CDR1 SGHRS, CDR2 YFSETQ. This CDR3 is built from 16 residues. With V trimmed by 2 bases and J by 6 bases, 10 bases remained unmatched. The CDR3 loop reads CASSLRGLAGVQTQYF. The CDR3 nucleotides are TGCGCCAGCAGCTTAAGAGGTCTAGCGGGAGTACAGACCCAGTACTTC.

J is TRBJ1-1 and V is TRBV4-1, with D possibly TRBD1 on 6 matching bases. With 0 bases removed from V and 6 bases from J, the gap between germline ends came to 14 bases. This CDR3 is 15 amino acids long. Per the germline V gene, CDR1 is MGHRA and CDR2 is YSYEKL. In DNA form, the CDR3 reads TGCGCCAGCAGCCAAGATCCAGGGGAGATATCTGAAGCTTTCTTT. It yields the protein CASSQDPGEISEAFF.

This clonotype was observed a handful of times. The rearrangement joins TRBV28 to TRBJ1-2; 10 bases are a match to TRBD1. J lost 5 bases, V lost 10 bases, and 4 bases had no gene match. This CDR3 has 12 amino acids. Germline V lookup: CDR1 MDHEN, CDR2 SYDVKM. The CDR3 sequence: CAIPGQGYGYTF. CDR3 nucleotide sequence: TGTGCCATCCCGGGACAGGGGTATGGCTACACCTTC.

This clonotype has a handful of counts. The chain uses TRBV29-1 and TRBJ1-4; 9 positions match TRBD1. Germline-derived CDR1 and CDR2 are SQVTM and ANQGSEA. The CDR3 has 14 residues. V was clipped by 6 bases and J by 5 bases; unmatched bases: 7. DNA of the CDR3: TGCAGCGTCACGATGGGACAGGGCAATGAAAAACTGTTTTTT. It translates to CSVTMGQGNEKLFF.

A single count supports this clonotype. The DNA of the CDR3 is TGTGCCAGCAGCTTAACCGGGGGGGGGCGGTCGACAGATACGCAGTATTTT. This gives the protein CASSLTGGGRSTDTQYF. V is TRBV7-6 and J is TRBJ2-3; 8 nucleotides agree with TRBD2. After removal of 2 bases from V and 3 bases from J, the junction contained 10 bases not matched to a gene. Germline CDR1 SGHVS, CDR2 FNYEAQ. CDR3 length: 17 residues.

V and J are TRBV6-2 or TRBV6-3 and TRBJ2-1, with 7 bases fitting TRBD2. Germline V gives CDR1 MNHEY, CDR2 SVGEGT. This CDR3 region has 15 residues. V lost 7 bases and J lost 12; bases outside the gene matches: 18. The CDR3 loop reads CASTYSGTTPNRQFF. The CDR3 region has the DNA TGTGCCAGCACCTACAGTGGGACTACCCCCAATCGGCAGTTCTTC.

The genes are TRBV20-1 and TRBJ2-7; perhaps TRBD2 as D (6 bases). V was pared by 0 bases and J by 0 bases, with 15 bases between. The CDR3 contains 16 residues. The germline V gene encodes CDR1 DFQATT and CDR2 SNEGSKA (reference sequence). The CDR3 loop is CSARDGVAENSYEQYF. The DNA for the CDR3 is TGCAGTGCTAGAGATGGGGTAGCGGAGAACTCCTACGAGCAGTACTTC.

This clonotype was found a few times. The rearrangement uses TRBV4-1 and TRBJ1-5; TRBD1 matches at 8 bases. Germline CDR1 and CDR2: MGHRA and YSYEKL. The CDR3 is 16 amino acids. V was clipped by 2 bases and J by 2 bases; unmatched bases: 5. The CDR3 region has the DNA TGCGCCAGCAGCCAAATCGGGACAGGAGGCAATCAGCCCCAGCATTTT. Residues: CASSQIGTGGNQPQHF.